The clone carrying this T cell receptor (beta chain) has ten or more counts. This entry comes from a study of T cells in Graves' hyperthyroidism and ophthalmopathy. Researchers amplified the TCR beta CDR3 regions from RNA transcripts. The HTBI primer set drove a first-round RT-PCR of the TCR CDR3. TCRdb passed the multiplex PCR reads through MiXCR, listing each CDR3 protein once. This table holds roughly 700,000 distinct CDR3 sequences, around 16% found once. Per germline, CDR1 SGHDT and CDR2 YYEEEE. Trimming removed 3 bases at V and 4 bases at J, with 15 bases between. CDR3 size: 15 residues. This chain uses TRBV5-6 with TRBJ2-3, with D possibly matching TRBD2 (7 bases). Source material: blood. The TCR originated in a man aged 50 to 60 with Graves' hyperthyroidism. The CDR3 nucleotides are TGTGCCAGCAGCTCCTTAGGGGGAGGGTCAGATACGCAGTATTTT. It is translated as CASSSLGGGSDTQYF.